Listed below are T cell receptor beta chains from one sample, sequenced in a study of blood T cell repertoires in COVID-19. This table comes from immunoSEQ multiplex PCR, and its TCRdb copy is limited to in-frame clones, with some not included. The table includes 270,000 or so clones, 80% to 85% detected once. The sequencing sample was made of PBMCs or T cells enriched from blood (not recorded which). The receptors were gathered from a man aged 50-59 years who had recovered from COVID-19. Both conserved end residues are part of each CDR3. Each record gives: clone size, V gene, J gene, D gene, CDR3 DNA, CDR3 protein. The D gene is left open where the match is weak. The size entry is marked missing in some rows and otherwise reads once, few, many or a size class.

clone size: -; V gene: TRBV5-4; J gene: TRBJ1-2; D gene: TRBD1; CDR3 DNA: TGTGCCAGCAGCTTCGCGGACTTCAGGGGGGAGACAAATGGCTACACCTTC; CDR3 protein: CASSFADFRGETNGYTF
clone size: -; V gene: TRBV20-1; J gene: TRBJ2-1; D gene: TRBD2; CDR3 DNA: TGCAGTGCTAGTATTCGGGTACGACTAGCGGTCAACAATGAGCAGTTCTTC; CDR3 protein: CSASIRVRLAVNNEQFF
clone size: -; V gene: TRBV5-4; J gene: TRBJ2-5; D gene: TRBD2; CDR3 DNA: TGTGCCAGCAGCCCCCCCCCTAGCGGGGGTTTCCAAGAGACCCAGTACTTC; CDR3 protein: CASSPPPSGGFQETQYF
clone size: -; V gene: TRBV4-1; J gene: TRBJ2-7; D gene: -; CDR3 DNA: TGCGCCAGCAGCCACGAACAGGTTAGCTCCTACGAGCAGTACTTC; CDR3 protein: CASSHEQVSSYEQYF
clone size: few; V gene: TRBV4-2; J gene: TRBJ2-7; D gene: TRBD2; CDR3 DNA: TGTGCCAGCAGCCAAGATTGGGGAGGGCAGGGCGAGCAGTACTTC; CDR3 protein: CASSQDWGGQGEQYF
clone size: many; V gene: TRBV9; J gene: TRBJ2-1; D gene: TRBD2; CDR3 DNA: TGTGCCAGCAGCCACCGAGCGGGGAGCTCCTACAATGAGCAGTTCTTC; CDR3 protein: CASSHRAGSSYNEQFF
clone size: -; V gene: TRBV5-5; J gene: TRBJ1-4; D gene: TRBD1; CDR3 DNA: TGTGCCAGCGTATCCTTAGTGGGACAGGGGTTTGAAAAACTGTTTTTT; CDR3 protein: CASVSLVGQGFEKLFF
clone size: -; V gene: TRBV11-3; J gene: TRBJ2-3; D gene: TRBD2; CDR3 DNA: TGTGCCAGCAGCTTAAGGCCGGGAGGGCGTTCCCCGACAGATACGCAGTATTTT; CDR3 protein: CASSLRPGGRSPTDTQYF
clone size: once; V gene: TRBV5-8; J gene: TRBJ2-3; D gene: TRBD2; CDR3 DNA: TGTGCCAGCAGCTTGGCCGGGACTACCGGTGGGACAGATACGCAGTATTTT; CDR3 protein: CASSLAGTTGGTDTQYF
clone size: once; V gene: TRBV7-9; J gene: TRBJ2-3; D gene: -; CDR3 DNA: TGTGCCAGCAGGTATTTACAGGGCGATACGCAGTATTTT; CDR3 protein: CASRYLQGDTQYF
clone size: once; V gene: TRBV2; J gene: TRBJ1-1; D gene: -; CDR3 DNA: TGTGCCGACCAGGGACTCTCGAACACTGAAGCTTTCTTT; CDR3 protein: CADQGLSNTEAFF
clone size: -; V gene: TRBV6-5; J gene: TRBJ1-5; D gene: -; CDR3 DNA: TGTGCCAGCAGTTATTCTTACAGGGACAATCAGCCCCAGCATTTT; CDR3 protein: CASSYSYRDNQPQHF
clone size: few; V gene: TRBV7-6; J gene: TRBJ2-7; D gene: TRBD1; CDR3 DNA: TGTGCCAGCAGCTTAGAGGGGACAGGGCCAAACGAGCAGTACTTC; CDR3 protein: CASSLEGTGPNEQYF
clone size: -; V gene: TRBV18; J gene: TRBJ2-7; D gene: TRBD2; CDR3 DNA: TGTGCCAGCTCTCAGGGGACTAGCTACGAGCAGTACTTC; CDR3 protein: CASSQGTSYEQYF
clone size: -; V gene: TRBV4-1; J gene: TRBJ1-1; D gene: -; CDR3 DNA: TGCGCCAGCAGCCAAGCCGGGGAGTATGTTGAAGCTTTCTTT; CDR3 protein: CASSQAGEYVEAFF
clone size: -; V gene: TRBV18; J gene: TRBJ1-3; D gene: -; CDR3 DNA: TGTGCCAGCTCACCTAATATAGCCCGCACTGGAAACACCATATATTTT; CDR3 protein: CASSPNIARTGNTIYF
clone size: -; V gene: TRBV5-1; J gene: TRBJ2-3; D gene: -; CDR3 DNA: TGCGCCAGCAGGGGGTCCGGGATAGATACGCAGTATTTT; CDR3 protein: CASRGSGIDTQYF
clone size: few; V gene: TRBV6-5; J gene: TRBJ1-4; D gene: TRBD1; CDR3 DNA: TGTGCCAGCAGTTACAGGGGGCCGGGAATTGAAAAACTGTTTTTT; CDR3 protein: CASSYRGPGIEKLFF
clone size: -; V gene: TRBV19; J gene: TRBJ2-1; D gene: TRBD2; CDR3 DNA: TGTGCCAGTAGACCCCCAGCGGGGAGTGAGCAGTTCTTC; CDR3 protein: CASRPPAGSEQFF
clone size: -; V gene: TRBV5-1; J gene: TRBJ2-3; D gene: TRBD2; CDR3 DNA: TGCGCCAGCAGCTTGGGTCGGGAGGGCCTCGATACGCAGTATTTT; CDR3 protein: CASSLGREGLDTQYF
clone size: -; V gene: TRBV5-6; J gene: TRBJ1-1; D gene: -; CDR3 DNA: TGTGCCAGCAGCTTGAAGAGGGACACTGAAGCTTTCTTT; CDR3 protein: CASSLKRDTEAFF
clone size: -; V gene: TRBV7-2; J gene: TRBJ2-3; D gene: TRBD2; CDR3 DNA: TGTGCCAGCAGCTCACCAGCGGGGGGCCTCCGCACAGATACGCAGTATTTT; CDR3 protein: CASSSPAGGLRTDTQYF
clone size: -; V gene: TRBV19; J gene: TRBJ1-5; D gene: -; CDR3 DNA: TGTGCCACCGATGTGGGTCGGACAAGGGGTCAGCCCCAGCATTTT; CDR3 protein: CATDVGRTRGQPQHF